Below, 28 T cell receptor beta chains from the same sample are listed, as sequenced in a study of neoadjuvant anti-PD-1 for oral cavity cancer. Produced via immunoSEQ multiplex PCR; TCRdb's table is partial and in-frame only. Here the sample spans roughly 15,000 clones, less than 80% being singletons. The specimen comprised PBMCs, sampled before nivolumab (anti-PD-1) treatment. The origin of the receptors is a person aged 35 to 85 with oral cavity squamous cell carcinoma.

The V and J genes are TRBV2 and TRBJ1-2; unclear D gene. CDR1 is SNHLY and CDR2 is FYNNEI in the germline V gene. This CDR3 comprises 14 residues. V lost 2 bases, J lost 2 bases, and 9 bases lay in between. The CDR3 DNA is TGTGCCAGCAGTGAACCCGAAGCGAACTATGGCTACACCTTC. It translates to CASSEPEANYGYTF.

In its sample, this clone was seen a few times. The chain uses TRBV28 and TRBJ1-1; D is uncertain. Germline V gives CDR1 MDHEN, CDR2 SYDVKM. This CDR3 comprises 13 residues. Trimming took 7 bases from V and 10 from J, leaving 19 bases between them. The CDR3 bases are TGTGCCAGCATCACCTTGCGAGCCATGGCAGCTTTCTTT. It specifies CASITLRAMAAFF.

The rearrangement joins TRBV2 to TRBJ1-1; 8 positions match TRBD1. This CDR3 region has 14 residues. The germline V gene has CDR1 SNHLY and CDR2 FYNNEI. The ends lost 6 bases at V and 4 bases at J; junction bases unmatched: 7. DNA for the CDR3: TGTGCCAGCAGGGCCCCCAGGGGGCTCACTGAAGCTTTCTTT. It encodes CASRAPRGLTEAFF.

The sample holds a few counts of this clone. CDR3 residues: CASSPPPGINYGYTF. The CDR3, as DNA: TGTGCCAGCAGCCCGCCACCAGGGATTAACTATGGCTACACCTTC. This sequence joins TRBV5-4 and TRBJ1-2, with D perhaps TRBD1 (5 bases). Trimming stripped 4 bases from V and 1 base from J, with 14 bases between. CDR1 SGHNT and CDR2 YYREEE come from the germline V gene (reference sequence). The CDR3 is made up of 15 amino acids.

V gene TRBV2 combines with J gene TRBJ2-7, with D perhaps given as TRBD1 or TRBD2 (5 bases each). With 6 bases removed from V and 4 bases from J, the gap between germline ends came to 19 bases. The CDR3 is made up of 15 amino acids. Germline CDR1 and CDR2: SNHLY and FYNNEI. The CDR3 region has the DNA TGTGCCAGCAGCGCGTCCGGGACCCTGGGTTACGAGCAGTACTTC. It yields the protein CASSASGTLGYEQYF. Drawing the rest from reference TRBV2 and TRBJ2-7, the complete variable domain is EPEVTQTPSHQVTQMGQEVILRCVPISNHLYFYWYRQILGQKVEFLVSFYNNEISEKSEIFDDQFSVERPDGSNFTLKIRSTKLEDSAMYFCASSASGTLGYEQYFGPGTRLTVT.

The sample holds a few counts of this clone. This CDR3 is CASRALRDTEAFF. CDR3 coding DNA: TGCGCCAGCAGAGCCCTGAGGGACACTGAAGCTTTCTTT. The genes are TRBV10-2 and TRBJ1-1; D not certain. The V gene's germline CDR1 is WSHSY and CDR2 SAAADI. Trimming left V 6 bases short and J 3 bases short, with 11 bases between. This CDR3 contains 13 residues.

Remarks on this clone: An end of the junction differs from the germline gene, which may be a read error. The chain employs TRBV5-1 and TRBJ2-7; 8 nucleotides agree with TRBD2. This CDR3 is built from 12 residues. Germline CDR1 is SGHRS and CDR2 is YFSETQ. CDR3 loop: CAGSLAGGEQYF. The CDR3 DNA is TGCGCCGGCAGCTTGGCGGGAGGCGAGCAGTACTTC.

The chain has TRBV2 and TRBJ2-3; TRBD2 matches 7 bases. V lost 4 bases and J lost 3; bases outside the gene matches: 7. CDR3 size: 15 residues. Per the germline V gene, CDR1 is SNHLY and CDR2 is FYNNEI. CDR3: CASSVTGGKTDTQYF. The DNA of the CDR3 is TGTGCCAGCAGTGTTACGGGGGGAAAGACAGATACGCAGTATTTT.

This clone came up a few times. The genes are TRBV30 and TRBJ1-5; TRBD1 agrees at 7 bases. Germline CDR1 is GTSNPN and CDR2 is SVGIG (reference sequence). V lost 5 bases to trimming and J lost 4 bases; unmatched junction nucleotides: 11. The CDR3 sequence is 15 residues long. In nucleotides, the CDR3 is TGTGCCTGGGCCGCACAGGACAGGACTAATCAGCCCCAGCATTTT. Its translation is CAWAAQDRTNQPQHF.

The chain couples TRBV5-1 to TRBJ1-3; possibly TRBD1 for D (5 bases). This CDR3 is built from 15 residues. Germline values: CDR1 SGHRS, CDR2 YFSETQ. V shed 3 bases and J shed 4 bases, with 14 bases lying between them. The CDR3 region has the DNA TGCGCCAGCAGCTCTCAGGGAGGTATAGGAAACACCATATATTTT. This sequence encodes CASSSQGGIGNTIYF.

The chain is built from TRBV9 and TRBJ1-5; D is uncertain. V lost 3 bases, J lost 5 bases, and 6 bases lay in between. Germline V gene lookup returns CDR1 SGDLS and CDR2 YYNGEE. CDR3 length equals 12 residues. Written as DNA, the CDR3 is TGTGCCAGCAGCGCCTCGGATCAGCCCCAGCATTTT. Encoded protein: CASSASDQPQHF. The full variable domain, rest sourced from reference TRBV9 and TRBJ1-5, is DSGVTQTPKHLITATGQRVTLRCSPRSGDLSVYWYQQSLDQGLQFLIQYYNGEERAKGNILERFSAQQFPDLHSELNLSSLELGDSALYFCASSASDQPQHFGDGTRLSIL.

The chain is built from TRBV9 and TRBJ2-3; 7 bases map to TRBD1. Looked up from germline, CDR1 is SGDLS and CDR2 is YYNGEE. The CDR3 runs 15 residues. V dropped 0 bases and J dropped 5; count of bases not matched to a gene: 6. CDR3 loop: CASSVGGRGLDTQYF. As DNA, the CDR3 is TGTGCCAGCAGCGTAGGGGGCAGGGGGTTAGATACGCAGTATTTT.

The V and J genes are TRBV5-1 and TRBJ2-5; D unclear. CDR1 is SGHRS, CDR2 YFSETQ, per germline. The V end was cut by 0 bases, the J end by 3 bases, with 6 bases between. The CDR3 totals 13 residues. The CDR3 region is CASSLGTEETQYF. As DNA, the CDR3 is TGCGCCAGCAGCTTGGGCACTGAAGAGACCCAGTACTTC.

The chain recombines TRBV19 with TRBJ2-7; TRBD2 matches at 9 bases. The germline CDR1 and CDR2 sequences are LNHDA and SQIVND (reference sequence). V was pared by 2 bases and J by 5 bases, with 7 bases of the junction left unmatched. The CDR3 runs to 15 residues. The DNA of the CDR3 is TGTGCCAGTAGTATATATGGGACTAGCAAGAACGAGCAGTACTTC. This gives the protein CASSIYGTSKNEQYF. The whole variable domain, filled in from reference TRBV19 and TRBJ2-7, reads DGGITQSPKYLFRKEGQNVTLSCEQNLNHDAMYWYRQDPGQGLRLIYYSQIVNDFQKGDIAEGYSVSREKKESFPLTVTSAQKNPTAFYLCASSIYGTSKNEQYFGPGTRLTVT.

The gene calls are TRBV20-1 and TRBJ1-1, with D hard to call. From germline, CDR1 is DFQATT and CDR2 SNEGSKA (reference sequence). CDR3 length: 11 amino acids. V lost 4 bases and J lost 1, with 4 bases in between. In nucleotides, the CDR3 is TGCAGTGCTACCCAGAACACTGAAGCTTTCTTT. This sequence encodes CSATQNTEAFF.

This clone was recorded a few times. The chain couples TRBV5-1 to TRBJ1-2; perhaps TRBD1 as D (5 bases). The CDR3 runs to 13 residues. The germline V gene encodes CDR1 SGHRS and CDR2 YFSETQ. The V end lost 4 bases, the J end lost 8 bases, and 15 bases lay between the germline ends. Here the CDR3 reads CASSQTALRGYTF. CDR3 bases: TGCGCCAGCAGCCAGACAGCCCTGAGGGGCTACACCTTC.

The chain is built from TRBV6-6 and TRBJ2-3, with D unresolved. Germline CDR1 is MNHNY and CDR2 is SVGAGI (reference sequence). This CDR3 spans 14 amino acids. Trimming removed 6 bases at V and 0 bases at J, with 10 bases between. CDR3 nucleotides: TGTGCCAGCAGCCCCTTAGCTAGCACAGATACGCAGTATTTT. Translated, it gives CASSPLASTDTQYF.

This clone was detected once. V is TRBV4-2 and J is TRBJ1-2, with 8 nucleotides matching TRBD1. CDR3 length: 13 amino acids. J gave up 6 bases and V 4 bases, and 4 bases lay outside the gene matches. Germline V gene lookup returns CDR1 LGHNA and CDR2 YNFKEQ. CDR3 nucleotide sequence: TGTGCCAGCAGCCCCCAGGGGGCCCATGGCTACACCTTC. Translation gives CASSPQGAHGYTF.

The chain carries TRBV7-2 and TRBJ1-4; tentatively, D is TRBD1 (5 bases). The V gene lost 7 bases and the J gene lost 4 bases, with 13 bases spanning the gap. The length of the CDR3 is 14 residues. The germline V gene encodes CDR1 SGHTA and CDR2 FQGNSA. The CDR3 bases are TGTGCCAGCACCCCAGACAGTGATAATGAAAAACTGTTTTTT. Its translation is CASTPDSDNEKLFF.

This rearrangement joins TRBV15 to TRBJ1-6; D is undetermined. The CDR3 has 17 residues. V lost 0 bases and J lost 7, with 16 bases in between. Per the germline V gene, CDR1 is LNHNV and CDR2 is YYDKDF (reference sequence). DNA for the CDR3: TGTGCCACCAGCAGAGATATAACCAGACGAGGGAATTCACCCCTCCACTTT. It yields the protein CATSRDITRRGNSPLHF. Together with reference TRBV15 and TRBJ1-6, the CDR3 gives the full variable domain: DAMVIQNPRYQVTQFGKPVTLSCSQTLNHNVMYWYQQKSSQAPKLLFHYYDKDFNNEADTPDNFQSRRPNTSFCFLDIRSPGLGDTAMYLCATSRDITRRGNSPLHFGNGTRLTVT.

This sequence joins TRBV5-1 and TRBJ2-1, with 9 bases fitting TRBD2. The CDR3 consists of 18 residues. With V trimmed by 0 bases and J by 4 bases, 11 bases remained unmatched. CDR1 SGHRS and CDR2 YFSETQ come from the germline V gene. CDR3 amino acids: CASSLGRASGRFYNEQFF. The CDR3 coding sequence is TGCGCCAGCAGCTTGGGGAGAGCGAGCGGGAGGTTTTACAATGAGCAGTTCTTC.

The chain carries TRBV5-1 and TRBJ2-1; D tentatively reads TRBD1 or TRBD2 (8 bases each). Germline CDR1 SGHRS, CDR2 YFSETQ. There are 17 residues in the CDR3. V was shortened by 5 bases and J by 0 bases, with 18 bases between the two germline ends. The CDR3 nucleotides are TGCGCCAGCAGATCAGGGGGCGGGAGGACCTCCTACAATGAGCAGTTCTTC. Its protein is CASRSGGGRTSYNEQFF.

In DNA, the CDR3 is TGTGCCAGCAGCCAAGGTTTGCGGGGGGCGAACACAGATACGCAGTATTTT. Translation: CASSQGLRGANTDTQYF. The J gene is TRBJ2-3, the V gene TRBV4-2; 8 bases are a match to TRBD2. The CDR3 loop spans 17 amino acids. J gave up 2 bases and V 1 base, and 8 bases lay outside the gene matches. Germline V lookup: CDR1 LGHNA, CDR2 YNFKEQ.

This clone was counted a few times. V usage is TRBV7-6 and J usage is TRBJ2-2, with no clear D. The CDR3 covers 12 residues. V was trimmed by 2 bases and J by 4 bases, leaving 2 bases between them. Germline-derived CDR1 and CDR2 are SGHVS and FNYEAQ. This CDR3 is CASSLPTGELFF. In DNA form, the CDR3 reads TGTGCCAGCAGCTTACCCACCGGGGAGCTGTTTTTT.

This chain connects TRBV2 to TRBJ2-2; D not resolved. Trimming left V 2 bases short and J 2 bases short, with 9 bases between. CDR1 is SNHLY and CDR2 is FYNNEI in the germline V gene. The CDR3 is made up of 15 amino acids. For the CDR3, the DNA is TGTGCCAGCAGTGAACAGGCAGGCAACACCGGGGAGCTGTTTTTT. Residues: CASSEQAGNTGELFF.

This chain connects TRBV6-5 to TRBJ1-1; TRBD1 matches at 9 bases. V was pared by 5 bases and J by 6 bases, with 10 bases of the junction left unmatched. The CDR3 is 15 residues long. From germline, CDR1 is MNHEY and CDR2 SVGAGI. CDR3 in DNA: TGTGCCAGCAGTGTCGCGACAGGGGGGAGTGCTGAAGCTTTCTTT. It specifies CASSVATGGSAEAFF.

This clone was observed a few times. The J gene is TRBJ1-1, the V gene TRBV9; the D is unclear. Germline V gene sequence: CDR1 SGDLS, CDR2 YYNGEE. The CDR3 consists of 14 residues. V lost 3 bases to trimming and J lost 0 bases, with 9 bases between them. The CDR3 loop is CASSASNLNTEAFF. The CDR3 coding sequence is TGTGCCAGCAGCGCTTCGAACCTGAACACTGAAGCTTTCTTT.

This chain links TRBV29-1 with TRBJ1-2; TRBD1 might be the D (6 bases). V lost 0 bases and J 5 bases, leaving 13 bases between the germline ends. Germline-derived CDR1 and CDR2 are SQVTM and ANQGSEA. CDR3 length equals 14 residues. CDR3 sequence reads: CSVEDLDRRYGYTF. CDR3 coding DNA: TGCAGCGTTGAAGATCTGGACAGAAGGTATGGCTACACCTTC.